The clone carrying this T cell receptor (beta chain) was recorded only once. The length of the CDR3 is 15 residues. Germline CDR1 and CDR2: KGHDR and SFDVKD. V lost 4 bases and J 4 bases, leaving 13 bases between the germline ends. This sample is part of a study of blood T cell repertoires in COVID-19. On the study more broadly: Italy, Spain and the United States were the sources of the convalescent and acute COVID-19 samples.

Profiled with immunoSEQ multiplex PCR; TCRdb holds only in-frame clones, not every one. This sample has roughly 150,000 clones, with over 65% found just once. This TCR derives from a man aged 60-69 years with acute or convalescent COVID-19. The J gene is TRBJ2-1, the V gene TRBV24-1; maybe TRBD2 (5 bases). Sequencing was performed on peripheral blood. The CDR3, as DNA: TGTGCCACCAGTGACCGGGATCGGAATTACAATGAGCAGTTCTTC. The encoded protein is CATSDRDRNYNEQFF.